This T cell receptor beta chain was captured by sequencing in a study of low-dose radiotherapy and immunotherapy resistance in tumors. At the level of the study: The study gave Cohort 2 1 Gy per fraction every two weeks, totaling 13 Gy over 26 weeks. Patients took aspirin 300 mg by mouth once daily. This continued for four cycles, starting on cycle 1 day 1.

Time point denoted: before trial treatment. Alpha and beta chains were covered, as first-strand cDNA relied on TRAV- and TRBV-specific primers. Over roughly 19 PCR cycles, TCRs were amplified from a constant-region primer and V-primer adapter. TCRdb ran MiXCR on the reads and lists one entry per CDR3 protein. The sample contains around 99,000 distinct CDR3 sequences, 9.4% of which appear only once. The CDR3 is 15 residues long. Trimming left V 4 bases short and J 5 bases short, with 14 bases between. The germline V gene encodes CDR1 MGHRA and CDR2 YSYEKL. This clonotype was observed at least ten times.

The J gene is TRBJ1-4, the V gene TRBV4-1; D unresolved. Material: PBMCs, obtained before treatment. This clonotype was obtained from a male donor with prostate cancer. The chain's CDR3 is CASSPRTGNNEKLFF. The DNA for the CDR3 is TGCGCCAGCAGCCCCAGAACGGGGAACAATGAAAAACTGTTTTTT.